Each of the 28 T cell receptor beta chains below was sequenced from the same sample in a study of low-dose radiotherapy and immunotherapy resistance in tumors. Primers targeting TRAV and TRBV primed first-strand cDNA, covering alpha and beta chains. The PCR that amplified TCRs ran for around 20 cycles, relying on a constant-region primer and a V-primer adapter. A single record per CDR3 protein comes from TCRdb applying MiXCR to the reads. Of 55,000 to 70,000 distinct CDR3 sequences listed, 20% to 25% are singletons. This sample's time point: before trial treatment. Material: PBMCs, obtained before treatment. The receptor set was obtained from a male donor with prostate cancer.

As to this clonotype: With a far larger clone one base away, a read error is the likely cause. The chain joins TRBV13 to TRBJ2-2; 8 nucleotides align to TRBD2. The J segment lost 6 bases and the V segment lost 6 bases, leaving 9 bases of the junction unmatched. The CDR3 is made up of 15 amino acids. The germline gives CDR1 PRHDT, CDR2 FYEKMQ (reference sequence). The CDR3 is CASRPAGAVAGELFF. The CDR3 coding sequence is TGTGCCAGCAGACCAGCGGGAGCTGTCGCCGGGGAGCTGTTTTTT.

Note on this clonotype: A far larger clone is one nucleotide away, so this likely arose from a read error. This sequence joins TRBV10-3 and TRBJ2-1; 11 nucleotides match TRBD2. CDR3 length: 15 amino acids. Losses at the gene ends were 0 bases for V and 10 bases for J; bases not matched to a gene: 5. Germline V gene data show CDR1 as ENHRY and CDR2 as SYGVKD. CDR3 residues: CAISESTSGTDEQFF. In DNA, the CDR3 is TGTGCCATCAGTGAGTCGACTAGCGGGACCGACGAGCAGTTCTTC.

This clonotype was seen many times. The chain employs TRBV5-4 and TRBJ2-2; the D gene is possibly TRBD2 (6 bases). This CDR3 comprises 15 residues. Germline V gene sequence: CDR1 SGHNT, CDR2 YYREEE (reference sequence). V was trimmed by 3 bases and J by 6 bases, leaving 15 bases between them. The CDR3 loop is CASSSRGVVPGELFF. The CDR3 DNA follows: TGTGCCAGCAGCTCCCGCGGGGTGGTCCCCGGGGAGCTGTTTTTT.

The sample holds many counts of this clonotype. The J gene is TRBJ2-5, the V gene TRBV5-4, with D maybe TRBD2 (6 bases). The CDR3 has 16 amino acids. V was shortened by 0 bases and J by 4 bases, with 16 bases between the two germline ends. Germline CDR1 SGHNT, CDR2 YYREEE (reference sequence). The CDR3 DNA follows: TGTGCCAGCAGCTTGGAAGACTGGGGAGGCCGAGAGACCCAGTACTTC. Protein sequence: CASSLEDWGGRETQYF. Full variable domain (missing parts from reference TRBV5-4 and TRBJ2-5): ETGVTQSPTHLIKTRGQQVTLRCSSQSGHNTVSWYQQALGQGPQFIFQYYREEENGRGNFPPRFSGLQFPNYSSELNVNALELDDSALYLCASSLEDWGGRETQYFGPGTRLLVL.

This clonotype was observed many times. The chain links TRBV7-6 to TRBJ2-5; 15 bases line up with TRBD2. Germline V gene sequence: CDR1 SGHVS, CDR2 FNYEAQ. V lost 5 bases and J lost 4; bases outside the gene matches: 5. The CDR3 extends over 16 amino acids. The CDR3 protein is CASSPGLAGGPETQYF. CDR3 nucleotides: TGTGCCAGCAGCCCCGGACTAGCGGGAGGGCCAGAGACCCAGTACTTC.

About this clonotype itself: A far more abundant clone sits one base away, making this likely a read error. This chain uses TRBV10-3 with TRBJ2-1; tentative D call: TRBD1 (6 bases). The CDR3 length is 13 residues. Germline-derived CDR1 and CDR2 are ENHRY and SYGVKD. Trimming removed 10 bases from V and 10 bases from J, with 20 bases in between. In nucleotides, the CDR3 is TGTGCCACTTGGGACACTCGGGCCTACGAGCAGTTCTTC. Translating gives CATWDTRAYEQFF.

This clonotype was observed a single time. The chain carries TRBV20-1 and TRBJ2-7; TRBD1 aligns across 11 bases. With V trimmed by 5 bases and J by 3 bases, 0 bases remained unmatched. Germline V gives CDR1 DFQATT, CDR2 SNEGSKA (reference sequence). There are 12 residues in the CDR3. The DNA for the CDR3 is TGCAGTGCTGGGACAGGGGGCTACGAGCAGTACTTC. Amino acids: CSAGTGGYEQYF.

This clonotype was counted many times. The CDR3 DNA reads as TGTGCCAGCAGTGCGGACAGGGTCAATGAGCAGTTCTTC. Protein sequence: CASSADRVNEQFF. The genes are TRBV6-6 and TRBJ2-1; TRBD1 matches at 8 bases. The CDR3 spans 13 residues. V lost 5 bases, J lost 6 bases, and 3 bases stayed unmatched. Germline V gene data show CDR1 as MNHNY and CDR2 as SVGAGI (reference sequence).

By share of the sample, this clonotype is medium-sized. This rearrangement joins TRBV4-2 to TRBJ2-3; D unresolved. V shed 0 bases and J shed 0 bases, with 7 bases lying between them. The CDR3 totals 15 residues. The germline gives CDR1 LGHNA, CDR2 YNFKEQ. The CDR3 region has the DNA TGTGCCAGCAGCCAAGATTGGGCTAGCACAGATACGCAGTATTTT. Protein product: CASSQDWASTDTQYF.

This clonotype was observed many times. The gene calls are TRBV5-5 and TRBJ2-1, with 8 bases lining up with TRBD2. The V gene's germline CDR1 is SGHKS and CDR2 YYEKEE (reference sequence). The trim removed 2 bases at V and 6 bases at J, leaving 4 bases unmatched. CDR3 size: 14 residues. CDR3 protein: CASSFLAGPNEQFF. CDR3 in DNA: TGTGCCAGCAGCTTTCTAGCGGGCCCCAATGAGCAGTTCTTC.

This clonotype was counted ten times or more. The chain is built from TRBV5-5 and TRBJ1-5; D call uncertain. Germline lookup yields CDR1 SGHKS and CDR2 YYEKEE (reference sequence). V dropped 0 bases and J dropped 2 bases, with 6 bases sitting between them. The length of the CDR3 is 14 residues. CDR3: CASSLDTGNQPQHF. CDR3 DNA: TGTGCCAGCAGCTTGGATACAGGCAATCAGCCCCAGCATTTT.

Ten or more counts support this clonotype. The rearrangement uses TRBV6-5 and TRBJ2-1; TRBD2 might be the D (6 bases). Germline V lookup: CDR1 MNHEY, CDR2 SVGAGI. The V end was cut by 6 bases, the J end by 8 bases, with 17 bases between. This CDR3 is 14 amino acids long. CDR3 amino acids: CASRSGLTFDEQFF. DNA for the CDR3: TGTGCCAGCAGGTCGGGACTTACCTTCGATGAGCAGTTCTTC.

The sample holds many counts of this clonotype. The chain is built from TRBV7-9 and TRBJ2-7; 7 positions match TRBD1. The V and J ends lost 5 bases and 2 bases, in that order; junction bases with no gene match: 6. The CDR3 is made up of 14 amino acids. Germline CDR1 reads SEHNR; CDR2 reads FQNEAQ (reference sequence). CDR3 bases: TGTGCCAGCAGCCCCACAGGGGTCCCCTACGAGCAGTACTTC. Residues: CASSPTGVPYEQYF.

This clonotype showed up just a few times. This sequence joins TRBV25-1 and TRBJ1-3, with D uncertain. The germline V gene has CDR1 MGHDK and CDR2 SYGVNS. The length of the CDR3 is 15 residues. V lost 6 bases, J lost 0 bases, and 12 bases lay in between. The CDR3 DNA is TGTGCCAGCAGACAGTCCGCGACCTCTGGAAACACCATATATTTT. Protein sequence: CASRQSATSGNTIYF.

This clonotype came up many times. The chain recombines TRBV30 with TRBJ2-2; D gene uncertain. Trimming left V 5 bases short and J 7 bases short, with 11 bases between. This CDR3 spans 12 amino acids. The germline V gene has CDR1 GTSNPN and CDR2 SVGIG (reference sequence). As DNA, the CDR3 is TGTGCCTGGGCCCCGAGTGTCGGGGAGCTGTTTTTT. It encodes CAWAPSVGELFF.

This clonotype was found a few times. The chain combines TRBV5-1 with TRBJ2-3; possible D gene TRBD2, 6 bases. The V end lost 4 bases, the J end lost 1 base, and 19 bases lay between the germline ends. The CDR3 is 17 amino acids. The germline V gene has CDR1 SGHRS and CDR2 YFSETQ. For the CDR3, the DNA is TGCGCCAGCAGCGTGGAGGGGCTAGCGTCCCGCACAGATACGCAGTATTTT. Translating gives CASSVEGLASRTDTQYF.

Ten or more counts support this clonotype. The rearrangement uses TRBV14 and TRBJ2-7, with unresolved D. V lost 1 base, J lost 2 bases, and 6 bases lay in between. CDR1 and CDR2 from the germline V gene are SGHDN and FVKESK. The CDR3 length is 13 residues. The CDR3 DNA is TGTGCCAGCAGCCAAGCTATCACCTACGAGCAGTACTTC. Translating it yields CASSQAITYEQYF.

Note on this clonotype: One junction end does not reproduce the germline sequence, and a read error may be involved. The chain recombines TRBV28 with TRBJ2-2, with D perhaps TRBD2 (5 bases). The CDR3 extends over 15 amino acids. The germline V gene encodes CDR1 MDHEN and CDR2 SYDVKM. CDR3 sequence (DNA): TGTGCCAGCAGTTATGGACGGATGAACACCGGGGAGCGGTTTTTT. Protein sequence: CASSYGRMNTGERFF.

The chain is built from TRBV5-4 and TRBJ2-6, with a weak D call TRBD2 (6 bases). The CDR3 loop spans 18 amino acids. CDR1 is SGHNT and CDR2 is YYREEE in the germline V gene (reference sequence). V lost 4 bases and J lost 0, with 17 bases in between. CDR3 sequence reads: CASSTGLSSISGANVLTF. CDR3 sequence (DNA): TGTGCCAGCAGCACGGGACTCTCGTCTATCTCTGGGGCCAACGTCCTGACTTTC.

This clonotype was found many times. V usage is TRBV12-3 or TRBV12-4 and J usage is TRBJ1-6; D is perhaps TRBD1 (6 bases). The CDR3 runs to 14 residues. Trimming removed 3 bases at V and 10 bases at J, with 13 bases between. The DNA of the CDR3 is TGTGCCAGCAGTTTTGGACAGAGGTCGTCACCCCTCCACTTT. Protein: CASSFGQRSSPLHF.

At least ten counts were recorded for this clonotype. This rearrangement joins TRBV7-9 to TRBJ1-6; TRBD1 agrees at 7 bases. V lost 3 bases to trimming and J lost 10 bases; unmatched junction nucleotides: 12. The CDR3 has 16 residues. From germline, CDR1 is SEHNR and CDR2 FQNEAQ (reference sequence). The CDR3: CASSFSAGGSGSPLHF. CDR3 coding DNA: TGTGCCAGCAGCTTCTCGGCAGGGGGATCGGGATCACCCCTCCACTTT.

Many counts were recorded for this clonotype. The CDR3 sequence is CAWSRTGGKYNEQFF. The CDR3 DNA reads as TGTGCCTGGAGTCGGACAGGGGGCAAATACAATGAGCAGTTCTTC. The chain joins TRBV30 to TRBJ2-1; 11 bases match TRBD1. The CDR3 runs 15 residues. The V gene's germline CDR1 is GTSNPN and CDR2 SVGIG (reference sequence). The V gene end was trimmed by 2 bases and the J gene end by 4 bases; junction bases not matched to a gene: 4.

This clonotype was seen ten or more times. The CDR3: CASSLLGQGAAGYTF. The CDR3 bases are TGTGCCAGCAGTTTATTAGGACAGGGGGCGGCTGGCTACACCTTC. The rearrangement uses TRBV27 and TRBJ1-2; TRBD1 aligns across 11 bases. The CDR3 is 15 residues long. Germline assignment: CDR1 MNHEY and CDR2 SMNVEV (reference sequence). J gave up 7 bases and V 1 base, and 5 bases lay outside the gene matches.

This chain uses TRBV28 with TRBJ2-7; D not resolved. The CDR3 has 13 residues. CDR1 MDHEN and CDR2 SYDVKM come from the germline V gene. V was cut by 10 bases and J by 5 bases, with 18 bases left in between. CDR3 coding DNA: TGTGCCACCGCAGAATGGGCGGTTAACGAGCAGTACTTC. Its protein product is CATAEWAVNEQYF.

This clonotype was picked up many times. The chain recombines TRBV30 with TRBJ1-5; possible D gene TRBD1, 6 bases. The V gene's germline CDR1 is GTSNPN and CDR2 SVGIG (reference sequence). V dropped 5 bases and J dropped 3 bases, with 11 bases sitting between them. This CDR3 has 13 amino acids. The CDR3 reads CAWAQGNNQPQHF. The CDR3 coding sequence is TGTGCCTGGGCACAGGGTAACAATCAGCCCCAGCATTTT.

This clonotype occurred many times. The chain has TRBV5-1 and TRBJ1-5, with TRBD1 matching 9 bases. CDR1 is SGHRS, CDR2 YFSETQ, per germline. The CDR3 is 16 residues long. V lost 2 bases, J lost 2 bases, and 5 bases stayed unmatched. CDR3 in amino acids: CASSLTGGAGNQPQHF. DNA of the CDR3: TGCGCCAGCAGCTTAACAGGGGGCGCGGGCAATCAGCCCCAGCATTTT. Full variable domain (outside the CDR3, taken from reference TRBV5-1 and TRBJ1-5): KAGVTQTPRYLIKTRGQQVTLSCSPISGHRSVSWYQQTPGQGLQFLFEYFSETQRNKGNFPGRFSGRQFSNSRSEMNVSTLELGDSALYLCASSLTGGAGNQPQHFGDGTRLSIL.

This clonotype is a singleton in its sample. This chain joins TRBV6-2 or TRBV6-3 and TRBJ1-2; D uncertain. CDR1 MNHEY and CDR2 SVGEGT come from the germline V gene. The CDR3 loop spans 13 amino acids. V dropped 6 bases and J dropped 2 bases, with 10 bases sitting between them. The CDR3 spells CASSLGRNYGYTF. CDR3 bases: TGTGCCAGCAGCCTCGGACGGAACTATGGCTACACCTTC.

This clonotype was recorded at least ten times. The chain has TRBV12-3 or TRBV12-4 and TRBJ2-4, with no clear D. Trimming cost V 10 bases and J 9 bases, with 22 bases left between them. The CDR3 length is 14 residues. This chain's CDR3 is CAITKGGVSTIQYF. CDR3 nucleotides: TGTGCCATAACAAAAGGCGGAGTTTCGACCATTCAGTACTTC.